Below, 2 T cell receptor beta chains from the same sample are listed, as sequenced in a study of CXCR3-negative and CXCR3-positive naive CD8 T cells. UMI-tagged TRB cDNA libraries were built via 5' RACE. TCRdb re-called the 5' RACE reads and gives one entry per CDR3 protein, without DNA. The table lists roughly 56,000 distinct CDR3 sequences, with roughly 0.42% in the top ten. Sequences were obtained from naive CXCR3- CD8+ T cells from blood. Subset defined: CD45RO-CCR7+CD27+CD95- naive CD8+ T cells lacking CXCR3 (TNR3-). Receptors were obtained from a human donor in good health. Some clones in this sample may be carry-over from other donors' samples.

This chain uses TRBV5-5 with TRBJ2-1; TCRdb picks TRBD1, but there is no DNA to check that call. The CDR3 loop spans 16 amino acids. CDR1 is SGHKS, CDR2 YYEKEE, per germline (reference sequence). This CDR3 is CASSLFPPGSYNEQFF.

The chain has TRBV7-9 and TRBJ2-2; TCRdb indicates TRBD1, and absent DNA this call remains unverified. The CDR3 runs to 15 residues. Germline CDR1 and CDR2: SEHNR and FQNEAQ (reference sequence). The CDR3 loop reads CASSSPDRPTGELFF.